This TCR beta chain was sequenced for a study of metastatic and nonmetastatic thyroid tumors. Study conclusions and caveats: Within blood and tumor, benign nodules reportedly had significantly lower TCR beta diversity than malignant thyroid tumors did.

Comment on this clone: Its antigen is unidentified.

In the original workflow: Using the CDR3 differences seen across clinicopathological groups, the authors built a distant-metastasis classifier for papillary thyroid cancer, which was meant to discriminate distant-metastatic patients. With MiXCR, TCRdb reprocessed the PCR reads. Clone size and V and J calls follow TCRdb, not the original study. The data show around 26,000 clones, with 15% seen just once and 3% to 4% held by the top ten. No treatment had been given to any patient before thyroid surgery. The TCR was taken from a female donor with papillary thyroid cancer or a benign thyroid nodule (not recorded which). Some clones in this sample may be carry-over from other donors' samples. Sequencing used blood.

CDR3 DNA sequence: TGTGCCAGAAGCCGTCACCGGGACTCATTATCCTACGAGCAGTACTTC. Translating it yields CARSRHRDSLSYEQYF. The rearrangement joins TRBV19 to TRBJ2-7, with D tentatively TRBD2 (6 bases). V lost 9 bases and J 1 base, leaving 22 bases between the germline ends. The length of the CDR3 is 16 residues. In germline, CDR1 is LNHDA, CDR2 SQIVND (reference sequence).